The sequence of this T cell receptor beta chain was determined in a study of blood T cells in healthy people across ages. For the second PCR, which ran for roughly 6 to 12 cycles, a sample-barcoded 5' primer and a J-beta primer mix were used. Every sample returned 2.5 million or more CDR3-containing paired-end reads. TCRdb processed the 5' RACE reads anew with MiXCR; each CDR3 protein has one entry. The sample lists some 1,000,000 distinct CDR3 sequences; roughly 24% were seen once. Comments on this clonotype: What it binds is not known.

Points from the study as a whole: Roughly linearly, TCR beta diversity per million T cells fell as age increased. Total diversity from one million sequenced T cells was likely underestimated. Comparison with aged donors showed that long-lived donors had more naive CD4+ cells and higher diversity.

The ends were cut back, 3 bases at V and 6 bases at J, with 4 bases in the middle. This CDR3 region has 11 residues. Germline CDR1 reads ENHRY; CDR2 reads SYGVKD. These records were also assigned to another study, of T cells of mothers and their children.

The sample consisted of blood. The TCR comes from a girl aged 2 to 9 in good health. This chain joins TRBV10-3 and TRBJ2-3; no firm D call. In DNA, the CDR3 is TGTGCCATCAGTGAAGTTGATACGCAGTATTTT. This sequence encodes CAISEVDTQYF.